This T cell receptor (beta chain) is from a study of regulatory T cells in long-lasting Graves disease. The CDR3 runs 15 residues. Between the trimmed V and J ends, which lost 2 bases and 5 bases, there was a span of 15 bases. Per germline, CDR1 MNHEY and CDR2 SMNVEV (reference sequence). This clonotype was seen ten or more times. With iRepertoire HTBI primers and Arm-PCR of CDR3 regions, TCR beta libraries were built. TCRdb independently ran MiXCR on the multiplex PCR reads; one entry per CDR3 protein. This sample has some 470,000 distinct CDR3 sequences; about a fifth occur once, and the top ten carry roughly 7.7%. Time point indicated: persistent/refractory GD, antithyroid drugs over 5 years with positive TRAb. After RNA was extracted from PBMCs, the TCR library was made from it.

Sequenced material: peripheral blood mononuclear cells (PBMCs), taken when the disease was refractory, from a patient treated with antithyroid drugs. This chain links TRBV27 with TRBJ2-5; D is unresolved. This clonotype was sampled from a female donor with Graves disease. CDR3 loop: CASSLGVRGVETQYF. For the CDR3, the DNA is TGTGCCAGCAGTTTAGGTGTGCGTGGGGTTGAGACCCAGTACTTC.